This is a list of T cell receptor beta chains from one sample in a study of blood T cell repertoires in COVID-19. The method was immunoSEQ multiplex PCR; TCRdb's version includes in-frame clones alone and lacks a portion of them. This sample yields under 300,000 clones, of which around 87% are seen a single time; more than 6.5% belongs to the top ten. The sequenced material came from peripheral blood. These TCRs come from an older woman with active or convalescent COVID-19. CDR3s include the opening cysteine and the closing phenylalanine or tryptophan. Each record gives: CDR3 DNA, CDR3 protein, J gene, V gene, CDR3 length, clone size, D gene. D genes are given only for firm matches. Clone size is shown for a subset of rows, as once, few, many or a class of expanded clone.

CDR3nt: TGCGCCAGCAGCTTGGAGACAGATCAAGGACTGTTTTTT; CDR3aa: CASSLETDQGLFF; j_gene: TRBJ1-4; v_gene: TRBV5-1; len: 13; abundance: NA; d_gene: NA
CDR3nt: TGTGCCAGCAGCGGGTGGTCGGGGCGGGGAAACATTCAGTACTTC; CDR3aa: CASSGWSGRGNIQYF; j_gene: TRBJ2-4; v_gene: TRBV11-2; len: 15; abundance: NA; d_gene: NA
CDR3nt: TGTGCCAGCAGTGCCGACAGGGGGCGCCCTGGGGAGCTGTTTTTT; CDR3aa: CASSADRGRPGELFF; j_gene: TRBJ2-2; v_gene: TRBV2; len: 15; abundance: NA; d_gene: TRBD1
CDR3nt: TGCAGCGTCAAAGGAGGGCGCGGCACTGAAGCTTTCTTT; CDR3aa: CSVKGGRGTEAFF; j_gene: TRBJ1-1; v_gene: TRBV29-1; len: 13; abundance: NA; d_gene: NA
CDR3nt: TGTGCCAGCGCGGAGGATGCATCTTTTGGCACCGGGGAGCTGTTTTTT; CDR3aa: CASAEDASFGTGELFF; j_gene: TRBJ2-2; v_gene: TRBV7-9; len: 16; abundance: NA; d_gene: NA
CDR3nt: TGTGCCAGCTCACCCAGGGCGCAAAACACCATATATTTT; CDR3aa: CASSPRAQNTIYF; j_gene: TRBJ1-3; v_gene: TRBV18; len: 13; abundance: NA; d_gene: NA
CDR3nt: TGCGCCAGCAGGGGCCCTACCTCTCACTATGGCTACACCTTC; CDR3aa: CASRGPTSHYGYTF; j_gene: TRBJ1-2; v_gene: TRBV5-1; len: 14; abundance: NA; d_gene: NA
CDR3nt: TGTGCCATCGGACTCGGGACTAGCGTAGATACGCAGTATTTT; CDR3aa: CAIGLGTSVDTQYF; j_gene: TRBJ2-3; v_gene: TRBV6-6; len: 14; abundance: NA; d_gene: TRBD2
CDR3nt: TGTGCCAGCAGCTTGGTAGGGACAGGTTTTGAAAAACTGTTTTTT; CDR3aa: CASSLVGTGFEKLFF; j_gene: TRBJ1-4; v_gene: TRBV11-2; len: 15; abundance: NA; d_gene: TRBD1
CDR3nt: TGTGCCAGCAGCCCCAGCAGGGGGGACTATGGCTACACCTTC; CDR3aa: CASSPSRGDYGYTF; j_gene: TRBJ1-2; v_gene: TRBV7-9; len: 14; abundance: NA; d_gene: TRBD1
CDR3nt: TGTGCCAGCAGTCTGGGGAGTGAGCAGTTCTTC; CDR3aa: CASSLGSEQFF; j_gene: TRBJ2-1; v_gene: TRBV6-2/TRBV6-3; len: 11; abundance: once; d_gene: NA
CDR3nt: TGTGCCAGCAGTGAATCTGGGACTCCATCCTACGAGCAGTACTTC; CDR3aa: CASSESGTPSYEQYF; j_gene: TRBJ2-7; v_gene: TRBV25-1; len: 15; abundance: NA; d_gene: NA
CDR3nt: TGTGCCAGCTCACCACCGGGGGGACCTAACTATGGCTACACCTTC; CDR3aa: CASSPPGGPNYGYTF; j_gene: TRBJ1-2; v_gene: TRBV18; len: 15; abundance: NA; d_gene: NA
CDR3nt: TGCGCCAGCAGCCCTGGACAGCTTGCGAACACCGGGGAGCTGTTTTTT; CDR3aa: CASSPGQLANTGELFF; j_gene: TRBJ2-2; v_gene: TRBV5-1; len: 16; abundance: NA; d_gene: NA
CDR3nt: TGTGCCAGCAGCTCTCCCCGGGGAGAGGATTTCTACGAGCAGTACTTC; CDR3aa: CASSSPRGEDFYEQYF; j_gene: TRBJ2-7; v_gene: TRBV7-9; len: 16; abundance: NA; d_gene: NA
CDR3nt: TGTGCCAACCCGGGACAGGACTACTATGGCTACACCTTC; CDR3aa: CANPGQDYYGYTF; j_gene: TRBJ1-2; v_gene: TRBV2; len: 13; abundance: NA; d_gene: TRBD1
CDR3nt: TGTGCCACCAGTGATCTAACCGGGACAGGGGTAATTGAGCAGTTCTTC; CDR3aa: CATSDLTGTGVIEQFF; j_gene: TRBJ2-1; v_gene: TRBV24-1; len: 16; abundance: NA; d_gene: TRBD1
CDR3nt: TGTGCCAGCAGCCCCGGGGTGAACACTGAAGCTTTCTTT; CDR3aa: CASSPGVNTEAFF; j_gene: TRBJ1-1; v_gene: TRBV5-6; len: 13; abundance: NA; d_gene: NA
CDR3nt: TGTGCCAGTAGTATAAGGGGACAGGGGAATTCACCCCTCCACTTT; CDR3aa: CASSIRGQGNSPLHF; j_gene: TRBJ1-6; v_gene: TRBV19; len: 15; abundance: NA; d_gene: TRBD1
CDR3nt: TGTGCCAGCAGCCTGGGACTGGGGGTTGCAGATACGCAGTATTTT; CDR3aa: CASSLGLGVADTQYF; j_gene: TRBJ2-3; v_gene: TRBV3-1/TRBV3-2; len: 15; abundance: NA; d_gene: NA
CDR3nt: TGTGCCAGCAGCTTAGGACAGGGGCTTAACACCATATATTTT; CDR3aa: CASSLGQGLNTIYF; j_gene: TRBJ1-3; v_gene: TRBV5-6; len: 14; abundance: once; d_gene: TRBD1
CDR3nt: TGCGCCAGCAGCCAAGGAGCGGGGGGGCCCTACAATGAGCAGTTCTTC; CDR3aa: CASSQGAGGPYNEQFF; j_gene: TRBJ2-1; v_gene: TRBV4-1; len: 16; abundance: NA; d_gene: TRBD2
CDR3nt: TGTGCCAGCAGCTCCCCCCTCGCGGGGCCGTTCTACGAGCAGTACTTC; CDR3aa: CASSSPLAGPFYEQYF; j_gene: TRBJ2-7; v_gene: TRBV5-6; len: 16; abundance: NA; d_gene: NA
CDR3nt: TGTGCCAGCAGCCTACAGGGGACGAACACTGAAGCTTTCTTT; CDR3aa: CASSLQGTNTEAFF; j_gene: TRBJ1-1; v_gene: TRBV9; len: 14; abundance: NA; d_gene: TRBD1
CDR3nt: TGTGCCAGCAGCCCTACCGTCGGGGCAGGGGGCACCGGGGAGCTGTTTTTT; CDR3aa: CASSPTVGAGGTGELFF; j_gene: TRBJ2-2; v_gene: TRBV3-1/TRBV3-2; len: 17; abundance: NA; d_gene: TRBD1
CDR3nt: TGCGCCAGCAGCCCGACAGGCCTCAATGAAAAACTGTTTTTT; CDR3aa: CASSPTGLNEKLFF; j_gene: TRBJ1-4; v_gene: TRBV4-1; len: 14; abundance: NA; d_gene: NA
CDR3nt: TGCGCCAGCAGCCAAGAGGTCGGGGGTTACAATGAGCAGTTCTTC; CDR3aa: CASSQEVGGYNEQFF; j_gene: TRBJ2-1; v_gene: TRBV4-3; len: 15; abundance: once; d_gene: NA
CDR3nt: TGTGCCACCAGTGAGCCAAGGAGCGACAATGAGCAGTTCTTC; CDR3aa: CATSEPRSDNEQFF; j_gene: TRBJ2-1; v_gene: TRBV24-1; len: 14; abundance: NA; d_gene: NA
CDR3nt: TGTGCCAGCAGCTCGGACTCCCGCTCCTACAATGAGCAGTTCTTC; CDR3aa: CASSSDSRSYNEQFF; j_gene: TRBJ2-1; v_gene: TRBV9; len: 15; abundance: NA; d_gene: NA
CDR3nt: TGTGCCAGCAGCCCTTCTCCAGGGGGCTATGGCTACACCTTC; CDR3aa: CASSPSPGGYGYTF; j_gene: TRBJ1-2; v_gene: TRBV7-2; len: 14; abundance: NA; d_gene: TRBD1
CDR3nt: TGTGCCAGCTCGCTCCAGGGGTTTAGCAATCAGCCCCAGCATTTT; CDR3aa: CASSLQGFSNQPQHF; j_gene: TRBJ1-5; v_gene: TRBV18; len: 15; abundance: NA; d_gene: NA
CDR3nt: TGTGCCACCAGCAGAGACAGTGGCTACACCTTC; CDR3aa: CATSRDSGYTF; j_gene: TRBJ1-2; v_gene: TRBV15; len: 11; abundance: once; d_gene: NA
CDR3nt: TGTGCCAGCAGGATAACAGGAGGGGCTTTCTTT; CDR3aa: CASRITGGAFF; j_gene: TRBJ1-1; v_gene: TRBV28; len: 11; abundance: NA; d_gene: NA
CDR3nt: TGTGCCACCCGTTGGAGGAGCTCCTATAATTCACCCCTCCACTTT; CDR3aa: CATRWRSSYNSPLHF; j_gene: TRBJ1-6; v_gene: TRBV6-5; len: 15; abundance: NA; d_gene: NA
CDR3nt: TGTGCCGGCTCGTCGAGTAGGGACAGGACCACAGATACGCAGTATTTT; CDR3aa: CAGSSSRDRTTDTQYF; j_gene: TRBJ2-3; v_gene: TRBV21-1; len: 16; abundance: NA; d_gene: NA
CDR3nt: TGTGCCAGCAGCTTAGCGGGGGGTCAGACCCTTCTTGGCTATGGCTACACCTTC; CDR3aa: CASSLAGGQTLLGYGYTF; j_gene: TRBJ1-2; v_gene: TRBV7-6; len: 18; abundance: NA; d_gene: NA
CDR3nt: TGTGCCAGCAGCTCCAACAACCCGCCTTTAAACTATGGCTACACCTTC; CDR3aa: CASSSNNPPLNYGYTF; j_gene: TRBJ1-2; v_gene: TRBV7-6; len: 16; abundance: NA; d_gene: NA
CDR3nt: TGTGCCAGCAGCCAAGTCTTAGCGGGGACAGATACGCAGTATTTT; CDR3aa: CASSQVLAGTDTQYF; j_gene: TRBJ2-3; v_gene: TRBV3-1/TRBV3-2; len: 15; abundance: NA; d_gene: TRBD2
CDR3nt: TGTGCCAGCACCGGGACACATAATCAGCCCCAGCATTTT; CDR3aa: CASTGTHNQPQHF; j_gene: TRBJ1-5; v_gene: TRBV7-9; len: 13; abundance: NA; d_gene: NA
CDR3nt: TGTGCCAGCAGCAAATGTCCGGGGACTCACACAGATACGCAGTATTTT; CDR3aa: CASSKCPGTHTDTQYF; j_gene: TRBJ2-3; v_gene: TRBV21-1; len: 16; abundance: NA; d_gene: NA
CDR3nt: TGTGCCAGCTCATATAGAACGGGGACAGGGGCAGTGAACACTGAAGCTTTCTTT; CDR3aa: CASSYRTGTGAVNTEAFF; j_gene: TRBJ1-1; v_gene: TRBV18; len: 18; abundance: once; d_gene: TRBD1
CDR3nt: TGTGCCAGCAGGCGAGAGACCTACGAGCAGTACTTC; CDR3aa: CASRRETYEQYF; j_gene: TRBJ2-7; v_gene: TRBV2; len: 12; abundance: NA; d_gene: NA
CDR3nt: TGTGCCAGCAGCCTGACAGGGGCGGAGACTGAAGCTTTCTTT; CDR3aa: CASSLTGAETEAFF; j_gene: TRBJ1-1; v_gene: TRBV5-5; len: 14; abundance: NA; d_gene: TRBD1
CDR3nt: TGTGCCAGCAGCGGGCCCAGGGAAACAGATACGCAGTATTTT; CDR3aa: CASSGPRETDTQYF; j_gene: TRBJ2-3; v_gene: TRBV9; len: 14; abundance: once; d_gene: NA